The subject of this entry is one T cell receptor beta chain. Authors' analysis steps: Reference gene primer amplification gave estimated nucleated cell counts. The table came from immunoSEQ multiplex PCR; TCRdb's copy has only in-frame clones and leaves some out. The V and J calls and clone size come from that table; D and trimming were worked out from the DNA. Of roughly 200,000 clones listed, roughly 80% are singletons. These data are taken from a study of blood T cell repertoires in COVID-19. Study summary: COVID-19 samples collected from the United States, Italy and Spain covered acute and convalescent phases. Sources were T cells, B-cell-depleted T cells, or PBMCs; the material itself was cDNA or gDNA.

Recruited during active infection, patients (from Seattle) were subsequently followed longitudinally. The CDR3 spans 14 residues. The V segment lost 4 bases and the J segment 5 bases; nucleotides outside the gene matches: 5. Germline V lookup: CDR1 SGHRS, CDR2 YFSETQ. The sequenced sample consisted of peripheral blood. The receptor comes from a woman aged 80 or older with COVID-19, enrolled during active disease. The genes are TRBV5-1 and TRBJ1-1, with 10 bases aligning to TRBD1. The CDR3 loop is CASSLDRGGTEAFF. CDR3 in DNA: TGCGCCAGCAGCCTGGACAGGGGGGGAACTGAAGCTTTCTTT.